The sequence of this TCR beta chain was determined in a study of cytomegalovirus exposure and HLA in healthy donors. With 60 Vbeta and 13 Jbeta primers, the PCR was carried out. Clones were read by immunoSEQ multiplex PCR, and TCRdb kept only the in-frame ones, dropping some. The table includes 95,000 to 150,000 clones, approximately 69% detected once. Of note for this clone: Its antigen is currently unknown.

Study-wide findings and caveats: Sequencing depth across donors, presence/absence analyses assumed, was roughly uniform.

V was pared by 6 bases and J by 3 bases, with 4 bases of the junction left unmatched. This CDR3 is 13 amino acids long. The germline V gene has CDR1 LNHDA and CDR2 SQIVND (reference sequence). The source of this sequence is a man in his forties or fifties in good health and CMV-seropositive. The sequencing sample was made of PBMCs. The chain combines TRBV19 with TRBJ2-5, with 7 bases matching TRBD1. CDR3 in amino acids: CASRNRGKETQYF. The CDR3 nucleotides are TGTGCCAGTAGGAACAGGGGAAAAGAGACCCAGTACTTC.